The 20 T cell receptor beta chains in this list originate from one sample, sequenced in a study of identifying expanded T cells in peripheral blood. Sequencing used immunoSEQ multiplex PCR; TCRdb keeps in-frame clones, though not all of them. The sample has just over 90,000 clones, more than 70% seen once. The specimen was blood. These receptors were collected from a person aged 18 to 70 in good health.

This sequence joins TRBV21-1 and TRBJ2-1; the DNA was not used to check the table's D call, TRBD1. TRBV21-1 constitutes a pseudogene. This CDR3 region has 15 residues. The chain's CDR3 is CASSKVGTGVDEQFF. The CDR3 coding sequence is TGTGCCAGCAGCAAAGTTGGGACAGGGGTGGATGAGCAGTTCTTC.

J is TRBJ2-3 and V is TRBV6-5; 8 nucleotides agree with TRBD2. Germline V gene data show CDR1 as MNHEY and CDR2 as SVGAGI. The CDR3 spans 16 residues. The ends lost 2 bases at V and 5 bases at J; junction bases unmatched: 9. The CDR3 sequence is CASSYRSGGGVDTQYF. The CDR3 nucleotides read TGTGCCAGCAGTTACCGCAGCGGGGGCGGGGTAGATACGCAGTATTTT.

The V and J genes are TRBV5-1 and TRBJ1-2; a weak D match, TRBD1 (6 bases). The V gene's germline CDR1 is SGHRS and CDR2 YFSETQ. V was trimmed by 4 bases and J by 3 bases, leaving 13 bases between them. This CDR3 spans 14 amino acids. The CDR3 reads CASSVQGNDYGYTF. CDR3 coding DNA: TGCGCCAGCAGCGTACAGGGTAACGACTATGGCTACACCTTC.

A single count supports this clone. The V call is TRBV6-4, the J call TRBJ2-3; 8 bases map to TRBD2. The V and J ends lost 4 bases and 4 bases, in that order; junction bases with no gene match: 7. Per germline, CDR1 MRHNA and CDR2 SNTAGT. The CDR3 is 15 amino acids. CDR3 DNA sequence: TGTGCCAGCAGTGTCCTAGCGGGCAGATCAGATACGCAGTATTTT. Its translation: CASSVLAGRSDTQYF.

The gene calls are TRBV5-5 and TRBJ1-2; 9 nucleotides align to TRBD1. The V segment lost 2 bases and the J segment 5 bases; nucleotides outside the gene matches: 7. Germline V gives CDR1 SGHKS, CDR2 YYEKEE (reference sequence). This CDR3 has 15 residues. CDR3 in DNA: TGTGCCAGCAGCTTAATGACAGGGGGAGGGTATGGCTACACCTTC. It translates to CASSLMTGGGYGYTF.

In this sample, this clone turned up a few times. The CDR3 sequence is CASSSGTSSYEQYF. CDR3 DNA: TGTGCCAGCAGTTCCGGGACATCTTCTTACGAGCAGTACTTC. The gene calls are TRBV7-9 and TRBJ2-7; D possibly corresponds to TRBD1 (6 bases). Trimming removed 6 bases at V and 4 bases at J, with 16 bases between. CDR1 and CDR2 (germline): SEHNR, FQNEAQ (reference sequence). This CDR3 has 14 amino acids.

This chain connects TRBV5-5 to TRBJ2-7; 10 nucleotides agree with TRBD1. The CDR3 runs 15 residues. CDR1 is SGHKS and CDR2 is YYEKEE in the germline V gene (reference sequence). J was trimmed by 6 bases and V by 1 base; bases with no gene match: 7. CDR3: CASSLRPGQGFEQYF. As DNA, the CDR3 is TGTGCCAGCAGCTTGCGTCCGGGACAGGGGTTCGAGCAGTACTTC.

The chain links TRBV25-1 to TRBJ1-2; unclear D gene. This CDR3 comprises 14 residues. Trimming took 2 bases from V and 5 from J, leaving 12 bases between them. Germline V CDR1 and CDR2: MGHDK, SYGVNS. CDR3 sequence reads: CASSEHGIEYGYTF. CDR3 nucleotides: TGTGCCAGCAGTGAACACGGGATCGAGTATGGCTACACCTTC.

The genes are TRBV7-9 and TRBJ2-7, with D unclear. V lost 1 base and J 0 bases, leaving 10 bases between the germline ends. Germline assignment: CDR1 SEHNR and CDR2 FQNEAQ (reference sequence). This CDR3 contains 15 residues. The CDR3 spells CASSLDPTSSYEQYF. DNA for the CDR3: TGTGCCAGCAGCTTAGACCCGACGAGCTCCTACGAGCAGTACTTC. Together with reference TRBV7-9 and TRBJ2-7, the CDR3 gives the full variable domain: DTGVSQNPRHKITKRGQNVTFRCDPISEHNRLYWYRQTLGQGPEFLTYFQNEAQLEKSRLLSDRFSAERPKGSFSTLEIQRTEQGDSAMYLCASSLDPTSSYEQYFGPGTRLTVT.

The CDR3 loop reads CASSQGRANEKLFF. In nucleotides, the CDR3 is TGCGCCAGCAGCCAAGGTCGAGCTAATGAAAAACTGTTTTTT. The chain employs TRBV4-1 and TRBJ1-4, with D unclear. Germline V gene sequence: CDR1 MGHRA, CDR2 YSYEKL. The germline V and J ends were trimmed by 1 base and 3 bases, with 6 bases remaining between them. The CDR3 spans 14 residues.

The J gene is TRBJ1-1, the V gene TRBV11-2; D gene uncertain. The V gene's germline CDR1 is SGHAT and CDR2 FQNNGV. The CDR3 length is 16 residues. Trimming removed 1 base at V and 0 bases at J, with 12 bases between. Written as DNA, the CDR3 is TGTGCCAGCAGCTTAGTTTCTTCCTACATGAACACTGAAGCTTTCTTT. It is translated as CASSLVSSYMNTEAFF.

This sequence joins TRBV15 and TRBJ2-6; D possibly uses TRBD1 or TRBD2 (7 bases each). The CDR3 is 17 residues long. CDR1 and CDR2 from the germline V gene are LNHNV and YYDKDF (reference sequence). Trimming left V 0 bases short and J 8 bases short, with 17 bases between. CDR3 in amino acids: CATSRDRGAGGTNVLTF. The CDR3 DNA reads as TGTGCCACCAGCAGAGATCGGGGGGCAGGGGGGACCAACGTCCTGACTTTC.

This rearrangement joins TRBV7-9 to TRBJ1-4; TRBD1 aligns across 7 bases. V was pared by 4 bases and J by 6 bases, with 5 bases of the junction left unmatched. Per the germline V gene, CDR1 is SEHNR and CDR2 is FQNEAQ (reference sequence). CDR3 length: 14 residues. CDR3 sequence reads: CASSYTGDHEKLFF. CDR3 in DNA: TGTGCCAGCAGCTATACAGGGGATCATGAAAAACTGTTTTTT.

Turning to this clone: A junction boundary mismatches the germline segment, possibly from a read error. The chain is built from TRBV11-2 and TRBJ2-2; TRBD2 agrees at 8 bases. The CDR3 has 13 residues. Germline CDR1 is SGHAT and CDR2 is FQNNGV. CDR3 nucleotides: TGTGCCAGCAACTTACTAGCGGTCGGGGAGCTGTTTTTT. It translates to CASNLLAVGELFF.

V usage is TRBV5-1 and J usage is TRBJ1-1; possible D gene TRBD1, 5 bases. The CDR3 extends over 15 amino acids. CDR1 is SGHRS, CDR2 YFSETQ, per germline. Trimming cost V 0 bases and J 5 bases, with 14 bases left between them. The chain's CDR3 is CASSLADQGGTEAFF. The DNA of the CDR3 is TGCGCCAGCAGCTTGGCCGACCAGGGTGGTACTGAAGCTTTCTTT. The variable domain in full, with the rest retrieved from reference TRBV5-1 and TRBJ1-1, is KAGVTQTPRYLIKTRGQQVTLSCSPISGHRSVSWYQQTPGQGLQFLFEYFSETQRNKGNFPGRFSGRQFSNSRSEMNVSTLELGDSALYLCASSLADQGGTEAFFGQGTRLTVV.

This clone has only a few counts. This chain links TRBV27 with TRBJ2-5; D might be TRBD2 (6 bases). Germline CDR1 MNHEY, CDR2 SMNVEV (reference sequence). This CDR3 is built from 17 residues. Between the trimmed V and J ends, which lost 0 bases and 0 bases, there was a span of 14 bases. The CDR3: CASSLSPPGEDQETQYF. The CDR3 coding sequence is TGTGCCAGCAGTTTATCTCCGCCGGGGGAGGACCAAGAGACCCAGTACTTC.

The rearrangement uses TRBV10-3 and TRBJ2-7, with unresolved D. CDR3 length: 10 residues. Trimming took 10 bases from V and 6 from J, leaving 10 bases between them. CDR1 is ENHRY, CDR2 SYGVKD, per germline. In nucleotides, the CDR3 is TGTGCCACCCGCGAGGTCGAGCAGTACTTC. It is translated as CATREVEQYF.

The chain combines TRBV7-8 with TRBJ1-2, with 7 nucleotides matching TRBD1. The trim removed 8 bases at V and 7 bases at J, leaving 4 bases unmatched. Per the germline V gene, CDR1 is SGHVS and CDR2 is FQNEAQ. CDR3 length: 11 residues. The CDR3 reads CASGPGGGYTF. In nucleotides, the CDR3 is TGTGCCAGCGGACCAGGGGGTGGCTACACCTTC.

This clone was seen a few times. The chain recombines TRBV7-2 with TRBJ1-2; TRBD1 agrees at 11 bases. V was pared by 5 bases and J by 7 bases, with 3 bases of the junction left unmatched. CDR1 is SGHTA, CDR2 FQGNSA, per germline. The CDR3 is 13 residues long. The CDR3 DNA reads as TGTGCCAGCAGCATTGGGACAGGGGGTGGCTACACCTTC. As protein: CASSIGTGGGYTF.

The chain links TRBV7-8 to TRBJ1-2; D gene ambiguous. The length of the CDR3 is 13 residues. Per germline, CDR1 SGHVS and CDR2 FQNEAQ. Trimming took 1 base from V and 4 from J, leaving 7 bases between them. In DNA, the CDR3 is TGTGCCAGCAGCTTAGGGACGGCCTATGGCTACACCTTC. It specifies CASSLGTAYGYTF.